This TCR beta chain was sequenced in a study of a mutant IDH1 vaccine in newly diagnosed glioma. As for the study in general: A roughly 60% male, approximately 38% female split and a mean age of about 43 years characterized treated patients. Prior therapy was radiotherapy, temozolomide, or both; most received both.

As for time point: baseline, week 1 (first vaccination visit). Treatment here: pre-vaccination baseline after standard-of-care therapy. The method was immunoSEQ multiplex PCR; TCRdb's version includes in-frame clones alone and lacks a portion of them. The data contain about 66,000 clones, 80% to 90% of them singletons. Germline lookup yields CDR1 SGHDN and CDR2 FVKESK. There are 18 residues in the CDR3. Germline trimming cut 4 bases from V and 8 bases from J; bases unmatched to any gene: 18. The sequenced sample was PBMCs, obtained from a glioma patient treated with radiotherapy, temozolomide or both. The chain couples TRBV14 to TRBJ2-1; 9 nucleotides align to TRBD2. This TCR was recovered from a man aged 30-40 years with glioma. The CDR3: CASSPSSPFAGGPHEQFF. CDR3 coding DNA: TGTGCCAGCAGCCCCTCATCCCCCTTCGCGGGGGGGCCCCATGAGCAGTTCTTC.